The T cell receptor (beta chain) described here comes from a study of vaccination effects on CD4 cells after COVID-19. Notes on the study in general: Convalescent patients in the study were few, and early post-infection timepoints were absent. Late in the post-vaccination period, infection-induced and vaccine-induced clones underwent marked clonal contraction.

Subsequent to roughly 9 days of culture, CD4+ T cells were isolated. None of these healthy vaccinees had been infected with SARS-CoV-2 before vaccination. A remark on this clone: Its specificity is unknown.

Profiled with immunoSEQ multiplex PCR; TCRdb holds only in-frame clones, not every one. The repertoire holds tens of thousands of clones, with under 85% as singletons. This material consisted of CD4+ T cells from PBMCs cultured without peptide, taken before COVID-19 vaccination. The sequence was collected from a human donor who received a COVID-19 vaccine.

The CDR3 DNA reads TGCGCCAGCAGCCAAACCGGGACAGGGGCCGCGGTTGGCTACACCTTC. It yields the protein CASSQTGTGAAVGYTF. V is TRBV4-3 and J is TRBJ1-2, with TRBD1 identical over 10 bases. V lost 2 bases, J lost 7 bases, and 10 bases stayed unmatched. The CDR3 spans 16 residues. Germline CDR1 is LGHNA and CDR2 is YSLEER.